This T cell receptor beta chain emerged from a study of T-cell reconstitution after alpha-beta-depleted transplantation in children. As it was prepared, the TCRbeta library received unique molecular identifiers. TCRdb independently ran MiXCR on the PCR reads; one entry per CDR3 protein. The profile shows around 960,000 distinct CDR3 sequences, around 30% of them singletons. Between the trimmed V and J ends, which lost 2 bases and 0 bases, there was a span of 10 bases. There are 15 residues in the CDR3. Per the germline V gene, CDR1 is SGDLS and CDR2 is YYNGEE. Study-level results: About two months after transplant, alpha-beta T cells reportedly came from several hundred expanded graft clones.

As concerns this clonotype: Its antigen is not known.

The sample in question was PBMCs, mostly from graft donor cells, obtained 360 days after TCRalphabeta/CD19-depleted stem cell transplant. The rearrangement joins TRBV9 to TRBJ2-3, with D maybe TRBD2 (6 bases). This TCR was sampled from a boy less than two years old who had a stem cell transplant for SCID, so the T cells may come from the graft donor. CDR3 sequence: CASSVSGSSTDTQYF. The DNA of the CDR3 is TGTGCCAGCAGCGTTAGCGGATCTAGCACAGATACGCAGTATTTT.